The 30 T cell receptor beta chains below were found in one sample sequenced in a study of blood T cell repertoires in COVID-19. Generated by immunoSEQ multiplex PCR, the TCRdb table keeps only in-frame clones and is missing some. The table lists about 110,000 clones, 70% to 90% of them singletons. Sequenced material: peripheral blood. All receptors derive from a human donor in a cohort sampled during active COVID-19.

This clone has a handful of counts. This CDR3 reads CASTDGTGKCRNGYTF. CDR3 sequence (DNA): TGCGCCAGCACGGACGGGACAGGGAAATGTAGAAATGGCTACACCTTC. This chain connects TRBV10-1 to TRBJ1-2, with 9 bases fitting TRBD1. With V trimmed by 7 bases and J by 6 bases, 15 bases remained unmatched. The germline V gene encodes CDR1 WNHNN and CDR2 SYGVQD (reference sequence). This CDR3 contains 16 residues.

CDR3 protein: CASSSDGTDSTDTQYF. Written as DNA, the CDR3 is TGTGCCAGCAGCTCTGATGGGACAGATAGCACAGATACGCAGTATTTT. The gene calls are TRBV5-4 and TRBJ2-3; 7 bases line up with TRBD1. The CDR3 is 16 amino acids. Unmatched junction bases numbered 7, after V lost 3 bases and J lost 0 bases. The V gene's germline CDR1 is SGHNT and CDR2 YYREEE (reference sequence).

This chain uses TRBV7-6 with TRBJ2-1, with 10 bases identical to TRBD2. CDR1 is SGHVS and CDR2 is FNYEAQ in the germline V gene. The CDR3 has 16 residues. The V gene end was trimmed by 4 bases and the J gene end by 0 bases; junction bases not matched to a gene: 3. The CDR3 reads CASSSTSGFSYNEQFF. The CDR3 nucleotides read TGTGCCAGCAGCTCGACTAGCGGGTTCTCCTACAATGAGCAGTTCTTC.

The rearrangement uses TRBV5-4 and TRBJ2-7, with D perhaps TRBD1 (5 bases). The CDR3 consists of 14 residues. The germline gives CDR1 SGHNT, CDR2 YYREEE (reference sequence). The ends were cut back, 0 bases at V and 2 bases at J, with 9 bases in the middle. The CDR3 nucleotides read TGTGCCAGCAGCTTGGCAGGGCCCCCCTACGAGCAGTACTTC. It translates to CASSLAGPPYEQYF.

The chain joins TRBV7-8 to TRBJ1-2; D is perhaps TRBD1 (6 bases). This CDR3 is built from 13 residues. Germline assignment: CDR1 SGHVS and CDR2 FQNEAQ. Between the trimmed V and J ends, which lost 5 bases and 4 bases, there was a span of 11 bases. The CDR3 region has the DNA TGTGCCAGCAGCCCAGACAGGAGCTATGGCTACACCTTC. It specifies CASSPDRSYGYTF.

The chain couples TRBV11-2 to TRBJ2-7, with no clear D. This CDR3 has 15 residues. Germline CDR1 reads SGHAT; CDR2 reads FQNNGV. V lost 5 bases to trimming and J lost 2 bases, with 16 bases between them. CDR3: CASSKELDKTYEQYF. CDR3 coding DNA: TGTGCCAGCAGCAAAGAATTAGACAAGACCTACGAGCAGTACTTC.

The DNA for the CDR3 is TGTGCCAGCAGTTTATGGGGAGAAACGCAGTATTTT. Translation gives CASSLWGETQYF. V usage is TRBV12-3 or TRBV12-4 and J usage is TRBJ2-3, with TRBD2 as a possible D gene (5 bases). V shed 2 bases and J shed 9 bases, with 9 bases lying between them. The CDR3 totals 12 residues.

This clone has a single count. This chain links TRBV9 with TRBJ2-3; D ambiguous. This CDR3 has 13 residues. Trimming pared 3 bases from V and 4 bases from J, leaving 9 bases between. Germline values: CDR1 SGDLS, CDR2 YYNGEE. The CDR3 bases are TGTGCCAGCAGCGCAAGACTTGCAGATACGCAGTATTTT. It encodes CASSARLADTQYF.

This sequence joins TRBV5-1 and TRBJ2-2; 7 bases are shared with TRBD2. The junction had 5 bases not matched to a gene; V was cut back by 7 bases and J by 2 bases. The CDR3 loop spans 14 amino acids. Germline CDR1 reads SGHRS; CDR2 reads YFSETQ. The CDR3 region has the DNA TGCGCCAGCGGGGCGGGAGCAAACACCGGGGAGCTGTTTTTT. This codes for CASGAGANTGELFF. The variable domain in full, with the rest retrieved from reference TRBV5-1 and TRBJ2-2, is KAGVTQTPRYLIKTRGQQVTLSCSPISGHRSVSWYQQTPGQGLQFLFEYFSETQRNKGNFPGRFSGRQFSNSRSEMNVSTLELGDSALYLCASGAGANTGELFFGEGSRLTVL.

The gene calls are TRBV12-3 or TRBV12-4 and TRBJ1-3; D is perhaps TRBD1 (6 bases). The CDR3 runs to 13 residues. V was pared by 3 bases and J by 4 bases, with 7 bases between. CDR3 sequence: CASSLGHGNTIYF. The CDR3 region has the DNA TGTGCCAGCAGTTTGGGACACGGAAACACCATATATTTT.

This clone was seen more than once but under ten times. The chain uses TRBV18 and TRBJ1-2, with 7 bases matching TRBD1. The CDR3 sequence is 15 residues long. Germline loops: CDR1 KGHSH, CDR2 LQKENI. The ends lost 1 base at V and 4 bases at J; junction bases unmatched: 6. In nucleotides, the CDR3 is TGTGCCAGCTCACCACGGGAAGGGGGCTTCTATGGCTACACCTTC. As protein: CASSPREGGFYGYTF.

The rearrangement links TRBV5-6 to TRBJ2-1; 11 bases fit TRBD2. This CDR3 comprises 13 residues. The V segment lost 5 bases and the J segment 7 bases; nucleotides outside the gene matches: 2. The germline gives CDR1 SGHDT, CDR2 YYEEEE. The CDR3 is CASRWTSGNEQFF. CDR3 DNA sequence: TGTGCCAGCAGATGGACTAGCGGGAATGAGCAGTTCTTC. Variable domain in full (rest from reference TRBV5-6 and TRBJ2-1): DAGVTQSPTHLIKTRGQQVTLRCSPKSGHDTVSWYQQALGQGPQFIFQYYEEEERQRGNFPDRFSGHQFPNYSSELNVNALLLGDSALYLCASRWTSGNEQFFGPGTRLTVL.

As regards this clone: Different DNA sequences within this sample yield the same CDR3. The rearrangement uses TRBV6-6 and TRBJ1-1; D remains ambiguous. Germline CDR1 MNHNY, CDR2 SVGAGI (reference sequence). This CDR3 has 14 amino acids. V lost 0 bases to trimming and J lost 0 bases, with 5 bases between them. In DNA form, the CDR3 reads TGTGCCAGCAGTTACTCTGAGATGAACACTGAAGCTTTCTTT. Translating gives CASSYSEMNTEAFF.

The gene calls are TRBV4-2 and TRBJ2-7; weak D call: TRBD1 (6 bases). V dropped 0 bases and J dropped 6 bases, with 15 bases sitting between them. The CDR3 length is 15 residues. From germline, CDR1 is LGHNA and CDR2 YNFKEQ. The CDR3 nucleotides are TGTGCCAGCAGCCAAGATGGCAGGGGCTTCTCCGAGCAGTACTTC. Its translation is CASSQDGRGFSEQYF.

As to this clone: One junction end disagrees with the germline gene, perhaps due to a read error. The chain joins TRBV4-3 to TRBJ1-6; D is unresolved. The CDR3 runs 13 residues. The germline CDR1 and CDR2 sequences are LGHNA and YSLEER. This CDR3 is CASSQDIGLPRMF. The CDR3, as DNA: TGCGCCAGCAGCCAAGATATCGGACTTCCCCGCATGTTT.

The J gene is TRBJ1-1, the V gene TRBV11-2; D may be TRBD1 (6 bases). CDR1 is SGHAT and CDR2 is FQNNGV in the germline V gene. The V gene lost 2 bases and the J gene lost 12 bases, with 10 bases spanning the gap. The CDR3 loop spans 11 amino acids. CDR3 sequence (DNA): TGTGCCAGCAGCTTACGGGGGGGCCCTTTCTTT. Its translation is CASSLRGGPFF.

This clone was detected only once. The CDR3 nucleotides read TGTGCCAGCAGACTGGGCGGGGCCCTCTCCTACGAGCAGTACTTC. It codes for CASRLGGALSYEQYF. This chain links TRBV7-2 with TRBJ2-7, with D possibly being TRBD2 (6 bases). Trimming took 6 bases from V and 0 from J, leaving 15 bases between them. CDR1 is SGHTA and CDR2 is FQGNSA in the germline V gene. The CDR3 has 15 residues.

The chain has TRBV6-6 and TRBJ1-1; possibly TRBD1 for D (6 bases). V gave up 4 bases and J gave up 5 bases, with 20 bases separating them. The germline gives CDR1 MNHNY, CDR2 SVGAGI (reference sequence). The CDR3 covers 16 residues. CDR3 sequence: CASSSHNLPQGTEAFF. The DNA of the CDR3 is TGTGCCAGCAGTTCCCACAATTTACCCCAGGGGACTGAAGCTTTCTTT.

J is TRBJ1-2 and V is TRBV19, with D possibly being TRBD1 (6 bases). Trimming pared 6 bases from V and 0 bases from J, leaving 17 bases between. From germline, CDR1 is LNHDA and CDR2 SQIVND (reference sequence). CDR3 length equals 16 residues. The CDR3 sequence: CASRGTLGQTNYGYTF. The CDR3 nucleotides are TGTGCCAGTAGAGGGACACTCGGACAAACTAACTATGGCTACACCTTC.

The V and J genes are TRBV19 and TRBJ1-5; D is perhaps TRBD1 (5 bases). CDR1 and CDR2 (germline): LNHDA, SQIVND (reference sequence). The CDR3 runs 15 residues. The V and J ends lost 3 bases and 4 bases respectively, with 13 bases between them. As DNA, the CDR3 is TGTGCCAGTAGTATTGGGGCGGCAGAAAATCAGCCCCAGCATTTT. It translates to CASSIGAAENQPQHF. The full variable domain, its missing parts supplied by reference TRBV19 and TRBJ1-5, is DGGITQSPKYLFRKEGQNVTLSCEQNLNHDAMYWYRQDPGQGLRLIYYSQIVNDFQKGDIAEGYSVSREKKESFPLTVTSAQKNPTAFYLCASSIGAAENQPQHFGDGTRLSIL.

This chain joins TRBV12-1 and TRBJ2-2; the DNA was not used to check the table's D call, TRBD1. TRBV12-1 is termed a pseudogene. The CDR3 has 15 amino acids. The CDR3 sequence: CASSLRQYRSGELFF. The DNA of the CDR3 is TGTGCCAGCAGCTTACGCCAGTACAGGTCCGGGGAGCTGTTTTTT.

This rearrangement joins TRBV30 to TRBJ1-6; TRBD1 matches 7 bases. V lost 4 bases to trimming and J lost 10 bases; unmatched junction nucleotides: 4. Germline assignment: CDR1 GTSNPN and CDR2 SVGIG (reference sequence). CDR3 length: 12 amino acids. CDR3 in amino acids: CAWNRGGSPLHF. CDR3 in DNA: TGTGCCTGGAACAGGGGAGGCTCACCCCTCCACTTT.

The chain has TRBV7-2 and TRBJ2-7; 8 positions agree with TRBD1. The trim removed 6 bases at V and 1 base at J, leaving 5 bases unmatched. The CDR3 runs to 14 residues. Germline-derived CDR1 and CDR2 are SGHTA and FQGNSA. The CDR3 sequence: CASRDRALSYEQYF. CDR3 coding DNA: TGTGCCAGCAGGGACAGGGCCTTATCCTACGAGCAGTACTTC.

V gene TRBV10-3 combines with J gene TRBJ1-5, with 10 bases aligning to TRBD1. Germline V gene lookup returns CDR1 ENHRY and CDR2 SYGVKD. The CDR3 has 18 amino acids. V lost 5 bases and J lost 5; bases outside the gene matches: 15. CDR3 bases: TGTGCCATCAGTAAAAAAGGACTGGCCGGGACAGGGGATCAGCCCCAGCATTTT. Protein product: CAISKKGLAGTGDQPQHF.

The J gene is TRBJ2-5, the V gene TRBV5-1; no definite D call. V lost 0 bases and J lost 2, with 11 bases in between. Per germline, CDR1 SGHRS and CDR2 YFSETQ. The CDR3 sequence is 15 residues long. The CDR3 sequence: CASSLVAGNQETQYF. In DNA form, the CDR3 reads TGCGCCAGCAGCTTGGTTGCAGGCAATCAAGAGACCCAGTACTTC.

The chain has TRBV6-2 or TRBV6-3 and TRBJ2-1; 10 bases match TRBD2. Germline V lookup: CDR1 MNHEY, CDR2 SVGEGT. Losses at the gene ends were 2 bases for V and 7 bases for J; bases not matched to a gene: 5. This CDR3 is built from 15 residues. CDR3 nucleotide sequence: TGTGCCAGCAGTTACGCTTCTAGCGGGAGAAATGAGCAGTTCTTC. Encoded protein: CASSYASSGRNEQFF.

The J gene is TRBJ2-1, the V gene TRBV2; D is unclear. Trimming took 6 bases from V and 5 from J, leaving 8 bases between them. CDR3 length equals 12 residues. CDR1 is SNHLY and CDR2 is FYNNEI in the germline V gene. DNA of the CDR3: TGTGCCAGCAGCGAATTAAACAATGAGCAGTTCTTC. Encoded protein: CASSELNNEQFF.

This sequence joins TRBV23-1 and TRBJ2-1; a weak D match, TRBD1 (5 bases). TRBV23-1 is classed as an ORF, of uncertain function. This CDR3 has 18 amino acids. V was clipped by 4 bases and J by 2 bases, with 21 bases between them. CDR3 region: CASSPMALQGMTYNEQFF. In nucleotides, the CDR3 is TGCGCCAGCAGTCCCATGGCCCTCCAGGGTATGACCTACAATGAGCAGTTCTTC.

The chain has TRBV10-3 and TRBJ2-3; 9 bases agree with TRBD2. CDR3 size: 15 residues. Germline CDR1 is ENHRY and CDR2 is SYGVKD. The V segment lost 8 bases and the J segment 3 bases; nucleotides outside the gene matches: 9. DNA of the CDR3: TGTGCCATCTCCCGGACTAGCGACCCAACAGATACGCAGTATTTT. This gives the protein CAISRTSDPTDTQYF.

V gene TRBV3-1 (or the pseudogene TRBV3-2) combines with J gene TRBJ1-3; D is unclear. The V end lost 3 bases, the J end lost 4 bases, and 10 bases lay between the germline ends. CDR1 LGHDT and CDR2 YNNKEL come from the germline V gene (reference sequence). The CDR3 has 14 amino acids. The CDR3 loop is CASSQEGLGNTIYF. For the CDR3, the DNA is TGTGCCAGCAGCCAGGAGGGCTTGGGAAACACCATATATTTT.